Following are 8 T cell receptor beta chains from one sample sequenced in a study of T cells in localized non-small cell lung cancer. Profiling relied on immunoSEQ multiplex PCR, and the TCRdb table lists in-frame clones only, not all of them. The sample holds about 2,600 clones; less than 25% are singletons and the top ten take 8% to 13%. The sample in question was normal lung tissue next to the tumor, obtained before any cancer treatment. The source is a woman aged 40-69 years with stage I lung adenocarcinoma.

This clone appeared a few times. V usage is TRBV30 and J usage is TRBJ2-1; 9 bases map to TRBD1. V trimming: 3 bases; J trimming: 3 bases; junction bases outside the gene matches: 3. The CDR3 length is 14 residues. CDR1 is GTSNPN, CDR2 SVGIG, per germline (reference sequence). In DNA form, the CDR3 reads TGTGCCTGGAGGAGGGGACAGGGCTACAATGAGCAGTTCTTC. It yields the protein CAWRRGQGYNEQFF. Combining the CDR3 with reference TRBV30 and TRBJ2-1 gives the whole variable domain SQTIHQWPATLVQPVGSPLSLECTVEGTSNPNLYWYRQAAGRGLQLLFYSVGIGQISSEVPQNLSASRPQDRQFILSSKKLLLSDSGFYLCAWRRGQGYNEQFFGPGTRLTVL.

This clone counts as hyperexpanded. The chain links TRBV11-3 to TRBJ1-5; possible D gene TRBD1, 5 bases. Trimming stripped 5 bases from V and 5 bases from J, with 16 bases between. CDR3 length equals 15 residues. Germline-derived CDR1 and CDR2 are SGHNT and YENEEA. CDR3 sequence (DNA): TGTGCCAGCAGCAAACACGGATTGGGGGATCAGCCCCAGCATTTT. Its translation: CASSKHGLGDQPQHF.

The J gene is TRBJ2-3, the V gene TRBV19; D remains ambiguous. This CDR3 has 13 amino acids. The ends were cut back, 9 bases at V and 2 bases at J, with 12 bases in the middle. Germline V lookup: CDR1 LNHDA, CDR2 SQIVND (reference sequence). The CDR3 DNA follows: TGTGCCAGCAGGCTGCAGCTCACAGATACGCAGTATTTT. As protein: CASRLQLTDTQYF.

By share, this clone ranks as large. V is TRBV12-5 and J is TRBJ1-1; tentatively, D is TRBD1 (6 bases). Germline CDR1 reads LGHNT; CDR2 reads FRNRAP. V was pared by 1 base and J by 1 base, with 10 bases between. The CDR3 is 15 residues long. CDR3 region: CASGLEGQSNTEAFF. The DNA for the CDR3 is TGTGCTAGTGGTTTGGAGGGACAATCGAACACTGAAGCTTTCTTT.

V usage is TRBV6-8 and J usage is TRBJ2-2; TRBD1 agrees at 10 bases. Germline V gives CDR1 MNHGY, CDR2 SAAAGT. The trim removed 3 bases at V and 0 bases at J, leaving 4 bases unmatched. The CDR3 loop spans 17 amino acids. The CDR3 region has the DNA TGTGCCAGCAGTTATCGGACAGGGGGAACGAACACCGGGGAGCTGTTTTTT. It translates to CASSYRTGGTNTGELFF.

By share of the sample, this clone is medium-sized. CDR3 coding DNA: TGTGCCAGCAGCTTGGGTTTGGGCAATCAGCCCCAGCATTTT. Protein product: CASSLGLGNQPQHF. The chain has TRBV11-3 and TRBJ1-5; D not certain. Per germline, CDR1 SGHNT and CDR2 YENEEA. V was shortened by 3 bases and J by 2 bases, with 8 bases between the two germline ends. The CDR3 is 14 residues long.

This clone is termed medium-sized (0.01 to 0.1%). V usage is TRBV2 and J usage is TRBJ1-2, with D possibly matching TRBD1 (6 bases). The CDR3 has 15 residues. The germline V and J ends were trimmed by 1 base and 3 bases, with 12 bases remaining between them. The germline gives CDR1 SNHLY, CDR2 FYNNEI. CDR3 nucleotides: TGTGCCAGCAGTGAAGAGACAGGAGTAGACTATGGCTACACCTTC. This gives the protein CASSEETGVDYGYTF.

This clone was detected only once. The V gene is TRBV19, the J gene TRBJ2-3; D not resolved. V lost 5 bases to trimming and J lost 0 bases, with 9 bases between them. CDR1 is LNHDA, CDR2 SQIVND, per germline (reference sequence). This CDR3 is built from 14 residues. The CDR3 bases are TGTGCCAGTAGTTGGACCCGCAGCACAGATACGCAGTATTTT. Amino acid sequence: CASSWTRSTDTQYF. Based on the CDR3 plus reference TRBV19 and TRBJ2-3, the full variable domain is DGGITQSPKYLFRKEGQNVTLSCEQNLNHDAMYWYRQDPGQGLRLIYYSQIVNDFQKGDIAEGYSVSREKKESFPLTVTSAQKNPTAFYLCASSWTRSTDTQYFGPGTRLTVL.